Reported below is one TCR beta chain. Relapses following autologous stem cell transplantation were seen in all patients, with brentuximab vedotin exposure varying. TCRdb keeps only in-frame clones here, not all; method: immunoSEQ multiplex PCR. The data contain some 58,000 clones, about 88% of them seen just once; the ten biggest clones take up approximately 5.4%. J lost 4 bases, V lost 4 bases, and 10 bases had no gene match. This CDR3 contains 16 residues. The record originates from a study of PD-1 blockade in classical Hodgkin lymphoma. The clonotype was recovered from a human donor with classical Hodgkin lymphoma. V is TRBV5-3 and J is TRBJ1-5, with TRBD1 matching 8 bases. TRBV5-3 is known as an ORF, though its function is uncertain. Sample: peripheral blood mononuclear cells (PBMCs), taken before the second cycle of nivolumab. CDR3 nucleotides: TGTGCCAGAAGCGGACGGACAGGGTTTAGGAATCAGCCCCAGCATTTT. It encodes CARSGRTGFRNQPQHF.